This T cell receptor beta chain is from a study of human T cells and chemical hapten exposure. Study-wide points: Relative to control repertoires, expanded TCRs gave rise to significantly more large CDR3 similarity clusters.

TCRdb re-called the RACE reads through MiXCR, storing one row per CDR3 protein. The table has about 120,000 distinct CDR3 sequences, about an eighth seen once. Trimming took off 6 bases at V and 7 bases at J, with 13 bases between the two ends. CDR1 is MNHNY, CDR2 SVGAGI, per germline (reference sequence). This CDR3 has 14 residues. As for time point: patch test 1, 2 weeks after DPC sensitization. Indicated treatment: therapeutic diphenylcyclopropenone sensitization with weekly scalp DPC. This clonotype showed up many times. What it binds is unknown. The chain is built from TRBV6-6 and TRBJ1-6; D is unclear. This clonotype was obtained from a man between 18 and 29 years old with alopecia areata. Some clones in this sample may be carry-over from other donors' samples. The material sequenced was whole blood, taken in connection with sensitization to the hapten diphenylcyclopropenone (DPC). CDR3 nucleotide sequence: TGTGCCAGCAGGGCCTTGCGCCGCAATTCACCCCTCCACTTT. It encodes CASRALRRNSPLHF.